This T cell receptor beta chain was identified in a study of CD8 T cells in ankylosing spondylitis. Whole-study findings and limits: Blood of patients with ankylosing spondylitis appeared to be characterized by a TCR beta motif of about 8 highly homologous variants. Disease-linked clones were CD8+ and relatively rare in peripheral blood. Matched ankylosing spondylitis synovial fluid reportedly contained a significantly enriched population of disease-linked clones.

This clonotype was observed many times. Its target is not known. As the method for making TCR beta libraries, quantitative 5'-RACE with molecular barcodes was used. TCRdb ran MiXCR on the 5' RACE reads and lists one entry per CDR3 protein. The sample holds 130,000 or so distinct CDR3 sequences, more than 6.5% seen once. This TCR came from a male donor with ankylosing spondylitis or in good health (not recorded which). Material: blood, either unsorted or a sorted T cell fraction (not recorded which).

CDR3 loop: CASSPPDRVNYEQYF. DNA of the CDR3: TGTGCCAGCAGTCCACCGGACAGAGTGAATTACGAGCAGTACTTC. This chain joins TRBV2 and TRBJ2-7, with a possible D match to TRBD1 (6 bases). Germline CDR1 is SNHLY and CDR2 is FYNNEI. CDR3 length: 15 residues. V was clipped by 5 bases and J by 4 bases, with 18 bases between them.